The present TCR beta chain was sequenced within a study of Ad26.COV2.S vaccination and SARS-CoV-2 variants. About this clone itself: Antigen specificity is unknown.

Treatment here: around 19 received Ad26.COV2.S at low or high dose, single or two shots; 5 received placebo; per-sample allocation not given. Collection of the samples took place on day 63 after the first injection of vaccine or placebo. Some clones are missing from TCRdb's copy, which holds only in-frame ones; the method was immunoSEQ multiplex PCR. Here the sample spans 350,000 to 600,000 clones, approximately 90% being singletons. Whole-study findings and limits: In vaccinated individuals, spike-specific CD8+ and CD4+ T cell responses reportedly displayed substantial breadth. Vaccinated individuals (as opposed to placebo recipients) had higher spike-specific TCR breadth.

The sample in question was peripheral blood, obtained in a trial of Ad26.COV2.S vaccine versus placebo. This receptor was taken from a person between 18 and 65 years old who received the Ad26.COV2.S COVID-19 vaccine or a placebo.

The CDR3 loop reads CASSSNSEGDTGELFF. The DNA of the CDR3 is TGCGCCAGCAGCTCCAACTCGGAGGGGGACACCGGGGAGCTGTTTTTT. The V and J genes are TRBV5-1 and TRBJ2-2; D could derive from TRBD1 or TRBD2 (6 bases each). Germline V gene data show CDR1 as SGHRS and CDR2 as YFSETQ. The CDR3 is 16 residues long. V lost 3 bases and J 3 bases, leaving 15 bases between the germline ends.